Shown below are 26 T cell receptor beta chains from a single sample sequenced in a study of blood T cells in healthy people across ages. Next came a second PCR, run for about 6 to 11 cycles, which used a sample-barcoded 5' primer along with a J-beta primer mix. TCRdb redid the calling of the 5' RACE reads with MiXCR, one entry per CDR3 protein. The sample contains 1.5 million to 2 million distinct CDR3 sequences, about 39% of which appear only once. Sequencing input: blood. The receptors here all came from a human donor in good health.

The CDR3 spells CASSLVGGRGSQPQHF. The CDR3 region has the DNA TGTGCCAGCAGCTTAGTAGGGGGTCGCGGGAGTCAGCCCCAGCATTTT. The gene calls are TRBV7-2 and TRBJ1-5, with D possibly matching TRBD1 (6 bases). V was trimmed by 1 base and J by 6 bases, leaving 16 bases between them. CDR1 and CDR2 from the germline V gene are SGHTA and FQGNSA. The CDR3 runs to 16 residues.

The rearrangement uses TRBV3-1 and TRBJ2-7; 8 nucleotides line up with TRBD1. Germline CDR1 LGHDT, CDR2 YNNKEL (reference sequence). Trimming took 6 bases from V and 5 from J; bases not matched to a gene: 6. This CDR3 region has 13 residues. CDR3 sequence: CASRGQARDEQYF. DNA for the CDR3: TGTGCCAGCAGGGGACAGGCTCGGGACGAGCAGTACTTC.

Concerning this clonotype: One end of the junction fails to match germline, which may point to a read error. V usage is TRBV5-6 and J usage is TRBJ2-5, with 10 bases fitting TRBD1. CDR3 length: 15 residues. CDR1 is SGHDT and CDR2 is YYEEEE in the germline V gene. CDR3 bases: TGTACCAGCAGCTTGGGACAGGGGCTTATGGAGACCCAGTACTTC. Its protein product is CTSSLGQGLMETQYF.

The chain is built from TRBV7-2 and TRBJ1-2; unclear D gene. The CDR3 covers 15 residues. Trimming shortened V by 5 bases and J by 8 bases, and 21 bases separated the two germline ends. Germline assignment: CDR1 SGHTA and CDR2 FQGNSA. The CDR3 sequence: CASSPSPDGLSGYTF. CDR3 sequence (DNA): TGTGCCAGCAGCCCCAGCCCCGACGGCCTTTCGGGCTACACCTTC.

This clonotype was found a few times. The rearrangement uses TRBV7-9 and TRBJ2-5, with D tentatively TRBD1 or TRBD2 (5 bases each). There are 15 residues in the CDR3. Trimming left V 7 bases short and J 0 bases short, with 15 bases between. Germline V gene sequence: CDR1 SEHNR, CDR2 FQNEAQ (reference sequence). For the CDR3, the DNA is TGTGCCAGCAACACCGGGGCACCCTACCAAGAGACCCAGTACTTC. This translates into CASNTGAPYQETQYF.

The gene calls are TRBV20-1 and TRBJ1-5; TRBD1 agrees at 10 bases. This CDR3 is built from 16 residues. The junction had 8 bases not matched to a gene; V was cut back by 3 bases and J by 3 bases. Germline V lookup: CDR1 DFQATT, CDR2 SNEGSKA (reference sequence). CDR3 DNA sequence: TGCAGTGCTAGGGGGGCCGGGACAGGGGCCAATCAGCCCCAGCATTTT. This encodes CSARGAGTGANQPQHF.

There are a few counts of this clonotype. The chain employs TRBV20-1 and TRBJ2-5; 10 nucleotides align to TRBD2. Germline V gene data show CDR1 as DFQATT and CDR2 as SNEGSKA (reference sequence). The CDR3 is made up of 15 amino acids. The ends lost 5 bases at V and 2 bases at J; junction bases unmatched: 8. CDR3 sequence (DNA): TGCAGTGCTCGTTCTAGCGGGGGACCGCAAGAGACCCAGTACTTC. It is translated as CSARSSGGPQETQYF.

V gene TRBV6-2 or TRBV6-3 combines with J gene TRBJ2-7; D remains ambiguous. In germline, CDR1 is MNHEY, CDR2 SVGEGT. The V gene lost 2 bases and the J gene lost 7 bases, with 12 bases spanning the gap. This CDR3 is 13 amino acids long. The CDR3 DNA reads TGTGCCAGCAGTTACCTAAGACACGTTGAGCAGTACTTC. Translated: CASSYLRHVEQYF.

This clonotype was found many times. The V and J genes are TRBV6-1 and TRBJ2-1; perhaps TRBD2 as D (5 bases). The CDR3 contains 14 residues. V was clipped by 6 bases and J by 0 bases, with 9 bases between them. Germline V gene sequence: CDR1 MNHNS, CDR2 SASEGT. CDR3 protein: CASSEGGSYNEQFF. CDR3 sequence (DNA): TGTGCCAGCAGCGAGGGTGGCTCCTACAATGAGCAGTTCTTC.

J is TRBJ2-4 and V is TRBV5-1; D gene ambiguous. Germline values: CDR1 SGHRS, CDR2 YFSETQ. Trimming took off 0 bases at V and 0 bases at J, with 10 bases between the two ends. CDR3 length: 16 amino acids. CDR3: CASSLEWSLAKNIQYF. CDR3 nucleotides: TGCGCCAGCAGCTTGGAATGGTCGCTAGCCAAAAACATTCAGTACTTC.

The rearrangement joins TRBV5-6 to TRBJ1-1; D is possibly TRBD1 (5 bases). The CDR3 covers 13 residues. CDR1 is SGHDT and CDR2 is YYEEEE in the germline V gene. V was pared by 2 bases and J by 7 bases, with 12 bases between. CDR3 nucleotide sequence: TGTGCCAGCAGCTTTCAGGGCCCCGTTGAAGCTTTCTTT. Translation: CASSFQGPVEAFF. Looking up the rest from reference TRBV5-6 and TRBJ1-1 gives the full variable domain: DAGVTQSPTHLIKTRGQQVTLRCSPKSGHDTVSWYQQALGQGPQFIFQYYEEEERQRGNFPDRFSGHQFPNYSSELNVNALLLGDSALYLCASSFQGPVEAFFGQGTRLTVV.

This chain uses TRBV11-3 with TRBJ2-7; D call uncertain. The V and J ends lost 4 bases and 0 bases respectively, with 16 bases between them. Looked up from germline, CDR1 is SGHNT and CDR2 is YENEEA. The CDR3 sequence is 16 residues long. In DNA form, the CDR3 reads TGTGCCAGCAGCTCCGCCGATCGAAAACGCTCCTACGAGCAGTACTTC. It translates to CASSSADRKRSYEQYF.

This rearrangement joins TRBV4-3 to TRBJ2-7, with TRBD2 matching 13 bases. The J call may be faulty, since TRBJ2-5 better matches the DNA end. Germline CDR1 LGHNA, CDR2 YSLEER. CDR3 length: 16 residues. Here the CDR3 DNA reads TGCGCCAGCAGCCAAGAGGGAGGACTAGCGGGGGTGACCCAGTACTTC. Amino acid sequence: CASSQEGGLAGVTQYF.

The chain combines TRBV4-3 with TRBJ2-5; a weak D match, TRBD1 (6 bases). V dropped 0 bases and J dropped 5 bases, with 13 bases sitting between them. The CDR3 contains 15 residues. The germline V gene has CDR1 LGHNA and CDR2 YSLEER. The CDR3 region is CASSQENYREETQYF. CDR3 DNA: TGCGCCAGCAGCCAAGAGAACTACAGGGAGGAGACCCAGTACTTC.

Concerning this clonotype itself: An end of the junction does not agree with germline; a read error may underlie this. The V call is TRBV7-8, the J call TRBJ1-6; D ambiguous. Germline V gene data show CDR1 as SGHVS and CDR2 as FQNEAQ. The CDR3 contains 15 residues. The CDR3 DNA is TGTGCCGGCAGCCCAATGTCGGGGAATAATTCACCCCTCCACTTT. Its translation: CAGSPMSGNNSPLHF.

About this clonotype: A junction end diverges from the germline sequence, so it may reflect a read error. V and J are TRBV20-1 and TRBJ1-6; tentative D call: TRBD1 (6 bases). This CDR3 region has 15 residues. Germline CDR1 is DFQATT and CDR2 is SNEGSKA (reference sequence). The CDR3 DNA reads as TGCAGTACTAGAGCCCTAACAGGGTTTAATTCACCCCTCCACTTT. Residues: CSTRALTGFNSPLHF.

This clonotype has just a few counts. The V and J genes are TRBV7-2 and TRBJ2-7, with 7 bases aligning to TRBD2. V lost 6 bases to trimming and J lost 0 bases; unmatched junction nucleotides: 20. The CDR3 totals 19 residues. CDR1 and CDR2 from the germline V gene are SGHTA and FQGNSA. The CDR3 DNA is TGTGCCAGCAGTCCCCGCGGTGGCGGGGGTAATATAATCTCCTACGAGCAGTACTTC. This sequence encodes CASSPRGGGGNIISYEQYF.

This chain joins TRBV5-8 and TRBJ2-3, with 11 bases identical to TRBD2. The CDR3 totals 19 residues. Per germline, CDR1 SGHTS and CDR2 YDEGEE. Trimming at V came to 3 bases and at J to 2 bases, leaving 14 bases not matched to a gene. CDR3: CASSSPSPLAGGHTDTQYF. The CDR3 DNA reads TGTGCCAGCAGCTCCCCAAGCCCGCTAGCGGGGGGACACACAGATACGCAGTATTTT. The entire variable domain, with the rest obtained from reference TRBV5-8 and TRBJ2-3, is as follows: EAGVTQSPTHLIKTRGQQATLRCSPISGHTSVYWYQQALGLGLQFLLWYDEGEERNRGNFPPRFSGRQFPNYSSELNVNALELEDSALYLCASSSPSPLAGGHTDTQYFGPGTRLTVL.

This chain connects TRBV7-9 to TRBJ2-2; unclear D gene. CDR3 size: 13 residues. Germline CDR1 SEHNR, CDR2 FQNEAQ (reference sequence). Trimming shortened V by 0 bases and J by 7 bases, and 6 bases separated the two germline ends. In DNA form, the CDR3 reads TGTGCCAGCAGCTTAGCGCTGGTCGGGGAGCTGTTTTTT. This sequence encodes CASSLALVGELFF.

Notes on this clonotype: The junction shows a germline mismatch at one end, possibly a read error. V usage is TRBV4-3 and J usage is TRBJ1-4; D gene uncertain. Germline CDR1 LGHNA, CDR2 YSLEER. The CDR3 totals 15 residues. CDR3 sequence (DNA): TGCGCCAACAGCCAAGAACCCGCGACTAATGAAAAACTGTTTTTT. This encodes CANSQEPATNEKLFF.

V gene TRBV2 combines with J gene TRBJ1-6; the D gene is possibly TRBD1 (6 bases). V lost 8 bases and J lost 7, with 18 bases in between. From germline, CDR1 is SNHLY and CDR2 FYNNEI. The CDR3 has 15 residues. The CDR3 region is CASDPRGGGNSPLHF. DNA of the CDR3: TGTGCCAGCGACCCGAGAGGGGGTGGGAATTCACCCCTCCACTTT.

This clonotype was counted between two and nine times. The V gene is TRBV27, the J gene TRBJ2-4, with a tentative D call TRBD2 (5 bases). The DNA end favors TRBJ2-7, so the J call may be wrong. Germline loops: CDR1 MNHEY, CDR2 SMNVEV (reference sequence). The CDR3 extends over 13 amino acids. CDR3 sequence (DNA): TGTGCCAGCAGTTTTGGCGCGGGTTACGAGCAGTACTTC. Translation: CASSFGAGYEQYF.

V and J are TRBV12-3 or TRBV12-4 and TRBJ1-5; tentatively, D is TRBD1 (5 bases). V was trimmed by 5 bases and J by 11 bases, leaving 22 bases between them. The CDR3 spans 15 residues. This CDR3 reads CASSRTRDPRAAQHF. As DNA, the CDR3 is TGTGCCAGCAGTCGAACCAGGGACCCGCGTGCGGCCCAGCATTTT.

The rearrangement uses TRBV20-1 and TRBJ2-5; D is perhaps TRBD2 (5 bases). The J call may not be correct, given that the DNA end is closer to TRBJ2-1. The CDR3 is made up of 11 amino acids. CDR1 DFQATT and CDR2 SNEGSKA come from the germline V gene (reference sequence). The CDR3 protein is CSAGREETQFF. CDR3 DNA: TGCAGTGCGGGGAGAGAAGAGACCCAGTTCTTC.

The chain joins TRBV4-3 to TRBJ1-2, with 11 bases fitting TRBD1. J lost 5 bases, V lost 5 bases, and 10 bases had no gene match. There are 16 residues in the CDR3. Germline assignment: CDR1 LGHNA and CDR2 YSLEER. The CDR3 spells CASSAQHRDRGYGYTF. The CDR3 nucleotides read TGCGCCAGCAGCGCGCAACACCGGGACAGGGGGTATGGCTACACCTTC.

The V gene is TRBV2, the J gene TRBJ2-3, with 16 positions matching TRBD2. Per germline, CDR1 SNHLY and CDR2 FYNNEI. CDR3 length: 20 residues. J gave up 2 bases and V 7 bases, and 15 bases lay outside the gene matches. The CDR3 reads CASTSPSGTSGGEVTDTQYF. The CDR3 DNA follows: TGTGCCAGCACCTCCCCGTCCGGGACTAGCGGGGGGGAAGTCACAGATACGCAGTATTTT.